These T cell receptor beta chains were read from a single sample in a study of cytomegalovirus exposure and HLA in healthy donors. Method: immunoSEQ multiplex PCR; TCRdb's copy keeps in-frame clones and lacks some. The table records tens of thousands of clones, about 94% of them present only once. Sequences were obtained from PBMCs. The receptors here all came from a man aged 18 to 30 in good health and CMV-seropositive. The CDR3 runs from the conserved cysteine through the conserved F or W. A D gene is named only where the DNA matches it firmly. Part of the rows lack a size; the others show once, few, many or a class for expanded clones.

NA	NA	TRBV6-6	TRBJ1-6	CASSGLRDSPLHF	TGTGCCAGCAGTGGGCTGAGGGATTCACCCCTCCACTTT
TRBD2	NA	TRBV11-2	TRBJ2-3	CASSSRTSGGAGTQYF	TGTGCCAGCAGCTCCCGGACTAGCGGGGGGGCCGGAACGCAGTATTTT
NA	once	TRBV4-1	TRBJ2-7	CASSQASVSYEQYF	TGCGCCAGCAGCCAAGCGTCAGTCTCCTACGAGCAGTACTTC
TRBD2	NA	TRBV7-8	TRBJ2-2	CASSSTSGSSTGELFF	TGTGCCAGCAGCTCAACTAGCGGGAGTAGTACCGGGGAGCTGTTTTTT
TRBD2	NA	TRBV9	TRBJ2-2	CASSLSGGNTGELFF	TGTGCCAGCAGCCTTTCGGGGGGAAACACCGGGGAGCTGTTTTTT
TRBD2	NA	TRBV6-1	TRBJ2-1	CASSAGLARGQFF	TGTGCCAGCAGTGCAGGACTAGCGAGGGGGCAGTTCTTC
NA	NA	TRBV9	TRBJ1-2	CASTRRNSGEYGYTF	TGTGCCAGCACCCGACGGAACAGCGGCGAGTATGGCTACACCTTC
TRBD2	NA	TRBV29-1	TRBJ2-7	CSVESIERGIYEQYF	TGCAGCGTTGAAAGTATTGAGCGGGGCATTTACGAGCAGTACTTC
NA	once	TRBV4-1	TRBJ1-4	CASSQVTAGFREKLFF	TGCGCCAGCAGCCAAGTTACGGCAGGTTTTCGGGAAAAACTGTTTTTT
NA	NA	TRBV5-1	TRBJ1-4	CASSLSGAPNEKLFF	TGCGCCAGCAGCTTGAGTGGGGCGCCCAATGAAAAACTGTTTTTT
NA	NA	TRBV27	TRBJ2-5	CASSLSPGPQETQYF	TGTGCCAGCAGTTTATCCCCGGGTCCCCAAGAGACCCAGTACTTC
TRBD1	NA	TRBV6-1	TRBJ1-4	CASSAQGETNEKLFF	TGTGCCAGCAGTGCCCAGGGGGAAACTAATGAAAAACTGTTTTTT
NA	NA	TRBV28	TRBJ1-5	CASSLDPGEQGQPQHF	TGTGCCAGCAGTTTAGATCCAGGGGAGCAAGGGCAGCCCCAGCATTTT
NA	NA	TRBV27	TRBJ2-2	CASSALRGIGELFF	TGTGCCAGCAGTGCCCTCCGGGGAATCGGGGAGCTGTTTTTT
TRBD1	NA	TRBV6-4	TRBJ2-1	CASSDTDRRKGHEQFF	TGTGCCAGCAGTGACACGGACAGGAGGAAGGGTCATGAGCAGTTCTTC
TRBD1	NA	TRBV7-2	TRBJ2-5	CASSGQGALGSQYF	TGTGCCAGCAGCGGACAGGGGGCCCTGGGGTCCCAGTACTTC
TRBD1	NA	TRBV10-1	TRBJ2-1	CASSKERTGNEQFF	TGCGCCAGCAGTAAGGAGCGGACAGGGAATGAGCAGTTCTTC
NA	NA	TRBV30	TRBJ1-1	CAWNGQLNTEAFF	TGTGCCTGGAACGGACAGTTGAACACTGAAGCTTTCTTT
NA	NA	TRBV7-2	TRBJ2-5	CASSPDFLETQYF	TGTGCCAGCAGCCCAGACTTTCTTGAGACCCAGTACTTC
TRBD2	NA	TRBV25-1	TRBJ2-2	CASSGPPAGVENTGELFF	TGTGCCAGCAGTGGCCCGCCAGCGGGAGTGGAGAACACCGGGGAGCTGTTTTTT
TRBD1	NA	TRBV11-2	TRBJ1-1	CASSYDRDWTEAFF	TGTGCCAGCAGCTATGACAGGGATTGGACTGAAGCTTTCTTT
TRBD1	NA	TRBV19	TRBJ1-5	CASSVRDRGSQPQHF	TGTGCCAGTAGTGTCCGGGACAGGGGTAGTCAGCCCCAGCATTTT
TRBD2	NA	TRBV2	TRBJ2-1	CASSVLLAGDYNEQFF	TGTGCCAGCAGTGTCCTACTAGCGGGGGACTACAATGAGCAGTTCTTC
TRBD2	once	TRBV9	TRBJ2-3	CASSGSGRISDTQYF	TGTGCCAGCAGTGGAAGCGGGAGAATCTCAGATACGCAGTATTTT
TRBD1	once	TRBV19	TRBJ1-5	CASIRTGANNQPQHF	TGTGCCAGTATTCGAACAGGGGCCAACAATCAGCCCCAGCATTTT
TRBD1	NA	TRBV5-5	TRBJ2-7	CASSLGGERGRVYEQYF	TGTGCCAGCAGCTTGGGAGGGGAAAGGGGGCGCGTCTACGAGCAGTACTTC
NA	NA	TRBV28	TRBJ1-1	CASSPTTTQVTEAFF	TGTGCCAGCAGCCCGACGACCACACAGGTAACTGAAGCTTTCTTT
TRBD2	NA	TRBV2	TRBJ2-5	CASWKGLAGLETQYF	TGTGCCAGCTGGAAGGGCCTAGCGGGGTTGGAGACCCAGTACTTC
NA	NA	TRBV18	TRBJ2-3	CASSPALGGATDTQYF	TGTGCCAGCTCACCGGCTCTGGGGGGGGCCACAGATACGCAGTATTTT
NA	NA	TRBV12-5	TRBJ2-2	CASGRTEKNTGELFF	TGTGCTAGTGGTCGGACAGAAAAGAACACCGGGGAGCTGTTTTTT
NA	NA	TRBV28	TRBJ1-1	CASSILRGMNTEAFF	TGTGCCAGCAGTATTTTGCGGGGGATGAACACTGAAGCTTTCTTT
NA	NA	TRBV2	TRBJ1-4	CASSEAREKLFF	TGTGCCAGCAGTGAAGCGCGCGAAAAACTGTTTTTT
NA	once	TRBV9	TRBJ1-2	CASSAETVAYDYGYTF	TGTGCCAGCAGCGCGGAGACAGTCGCTTATGACTATGGCTACACCTTC
NA	NA	TRBV18	TRBJ1-5	CASSPGGSNQPQHF	TGTGCCAGCTCACCAGGGGGGAGCAATCAGCCCCAGCATTTT
TRBD1	NA	TRBV29-1	TRBJ2-2	CSVVGQGATGELFF	TGCAGCGTTGTGGGGCAGGGGGCAACCGGGGAGCTGTTTTTT
NA	NA	TRBV29-1	TRBJ1-2	CKVTQGGRAGYTF	TGCAAAGTAACCCAGGGTGGTCGGGCTGGCTACACCTTC
NA	NA	TRBV28	TRBJ1-2	CASSFGANYGYTF	TGTGCCAGCAGTTTCGGAGCTAACTATGGCTACACCTTC
NA	once	TRBV2	TRBJ1-6	CASADRNNSPLHF	TGTGCCAGCGCTGACAGGAATAATTCACCCCTCCACTTT
TRBD1	NA	TRBV6-1	TRBJ2-7	CASSREHMTGAVF	TGTGCCAGCAGCAGAGAACATATGACAGGGGCGGTATTC
TRBD2	NA	TRBV5-6	TRBJ2-5	CASSLTSGRGQETQYF	TGTGCCAGCAGCCTGACTAGCGGGAGGGGTCAAGAGACCCAGTACTTC
NA	NA	TRBV6-5	TRBJ1-2	CASRIDSNYGYTF	TGTGCCAGCAGAATAGACTCCAACTATGGCTACACCTTC
NA	NA	TRBV27	TRBJ2-2	CASSLNTGELFF	TGTGCCAGCAGTCTCAACACCGGGGAGCTGTTTTTT
NA	NA	TRBV28	TRBJ2-5	CASSFGNRESETQYF	TGTGCCAGCAGTTTCGGAAACAGGGAATCGGAGACCCAGTACTTC
NA	NA	TRBV5-6	TRBJ2-5	CASSLAVYQETQYF	TGTGCCAGCAGCTTGGCAGTTTACCAAGAGACCCAGTACTTC
NA	NA	TRBV6-1	TRBJ2-7	CASRADSPGEQYF	TGTGCCAGCAGGGCCGACAGCCCGGGCGAGCAGTACTTC
NA	NA	TRBV5-1	TRBJ2-7	CASSPDSYEQYF	TGCGCCAGCAGCCCGGACAGCTACGAGCAGTACTTC
TRBD1	NA	TRBV28	TRBJ1-2	CASSLTPGQGTYGYTF	TGTGCCAGCAGTTTGACACCGGGACAGGGGACCTATGGCTACACCTTC
TRBD1	NA	TRBV6-1	TRBJ2-7	CASIPRDSGYEQYF	TGTGCCAGCATACCTCGGGACAGTGGGTACGAGCAGTACTTC
NA	once	TRBV7-3	TRBJ2-2	CASSLGGDGGTGELFF	TGTGCCAGCAGCTTAGGCGGAGACGGAGGCACCGGGGAGCTGTTTTTT
NA	few	TRBV2	TRBJ1-2	CASSAPGQLDGGYTF	TGTGCCAGCAGCGCACCTGGACAACTTGATGGTGGCTACACCTTC
TRBD1	NA	TRBV6-6	TRBJ1-1	CASRWGQGAPNTEAFF	TGTGCCAGCAGGTGGGGACAGGGGGCGCCGAACACTGAAGCTTTCTTT
NA	few	TRBV27	TRBJ2-6	CASSSTYSGANVLTF	TGTGCCAGCAGTTCCACATACTCTGGGGCCAACGTCCTGACTTTC
NA	NA	TRBV5-1	TRBJ1-4	CASSLGYEEKLFF	TGCGCCAGCAGCTTGGGTTACGAGGAAAAACTGTTTTTT
TRBD1	NA	TRBV5-4	TRBJ1-2	CASSLDRGQDGYTF	TGTGCCAGCAGCTTGGACAGGGGGCAGGATGGCTACACCTTC